The source of this TCR beta chain is a study of blood T cell repertoires in COVID-19 (dated by TCRdb to the early 2020s). Broadly, across the study: Samples from collaborators originated in the United States, Italy and Spain and spanned both the acute and convalescent phases of COVID-19. Sample metadata almost always included a de-identified subject ID, COVID-19 status, age in years and sex. Where HLA class I and class II types were available, the types were taken from metadata supplied by the sample provider, not from assay-based typing. The repertoires were released in a freely available public database meant as a resource for research on the immune response to SARS-CoV-2. The dataset comprised deeply sampled blood TCRbeta repertoires from subjects exposed to, actively infected with, or recovered from COVID-19. Samples were obtained from the ongoing ImmuneRACE study (first 160 participants) and from over 1,000 subjects provided by 6 global collaborators. The prospective study material was composed of cDNA or gDNA derived from T cells, B-cell-depleted T cells, or PBMCs.

TCRbeta CDR3 regions were amplified from genomic DNA using the immunoSEQ Assay, a bias-controlled multiplex PCR. In the authors' own workflow: The number of nucleated cells in each sample was estimated from the amplification of reference gene primers within the assay. To quantify the absolute abundance of each unique TCRbeta CDR3 rearrangement, sequence reads were collapsed and filtered. For each sample, productive Simpson clonality was calculated as the square root of Simpson's diversity index over productive rearrangements. This immuneACCESS table, as held by TCRdb, lists in-frame sequences with V and J called but not all clones. Of the missing ones, under half trace to an unresolved V gene in checked studies; the others have no known cause. The V and J calls and the clone size are those of that table, but D and trimming were determined from the DNA. The sample records more than 200,000 clones, over 75% of which are singletons. The ten largest make up approximately 2.2% of the sample.

CDR1 and CDR2 were assigned from the germline V gene as MRHNA and SNTAGT. V is shortened by 2 bases, J by 7 bases, and the region joining them spans 9 bases. The CDR3 holds 13 amino acids from the cysteine to the phenylalanine. Only the CDR3 DNA stays, 39 bases, in frame from base 1. With regard to this clone: There is no known antigen for this receptor. Base qualities are not recorded, but no much larger clone differs from it by a single base.

A second Seattle source provided samples from volunteer blood donors who had recovered from COVID-19. Each collaborating institution followed its own protocols to collect whole blood in K2EDTA tubes. For TCRbeta analysis, collaborators shipped samples in one of three forms: frozen whole blood, isolated PBMCs, or DNA extracted from either of those sample types. Overall study outcomes, separate from this receptor: The amount of clinical and demographic metadata varied by source and participant and was provided uncurated.

This TCR came from a woman aged 40 to 50 who had recovered from COVID-19. This chain joins TRBV6-4 to TRBJ2-1, with no reliable assignment of the D segment. Input material: peripheral blood. CDR3 loop: CASSDPPANEQFF. The bases read TGTGCCAGCAGTGACCCACCAGCGAATGAGCAGTTCTTC.